A selection of T cell receptor beta chains follows, all from one sample in a study of regulatory T cells in long-lasting Graves disease. MiXCR was run by TCRdb on the multiplex PCR reads, yielding one entry per CDR3 protein. The sample has roughly 500,000 distinct CDR3 sequences; approximately 13% are singletons. These data were also filed under a second study, of T cells in Graves' hyperthyroidism and ophthalmopathy.

This sample comprised peripheral blood mononuclear cells (PBMCs), obtained at new diagnosis, from a patient treated with antithyroid drugs. Every receptor here comes from a man between 25 and 39 years old with Graves disease. CDR3s include the opening cysteine and the closing phenylalanine or tryptophan. Fields, in order: V gene, clone size, J gene, D gene, CDR3 protein, CDR3 DNA. The D gene is left open where the match is weak. A row's size may be missing; if present it is once, few, many or a size class.

TRBV24-1	many	TRBJ2-5	NA	CATSDRSGVLETQYF	TGTGCCACCAGTGACCGGTCAGGGGTTTTGGAGACCCAGTACTTC
TRBV2	many	TRBJ2-2	NA	CASAPSNANTGELFF	TGTGCCAGCGCCCCCAGTAACGCGAACACCGGGGAGCTGTTTTTT
TRBV20-1	many	TRBJ2-1	TRBD2	CSALGGLAGKGDYNEQFF	TGCAGTGCTCTCGGCGGTCTAGCGGGGAAGGGGGACTACAATGAGCAGTTCTTC
TRBV3-1	few	TRBJ2-3	TRBD2	CASSPSLAGGLTSTDTQYF	TGTGCCAGCAGCCCCTCCCTAGCGGGAGGGCTTACTAGCACAGATACGCAGTATTTT
TRBV10-3	few	TRBJ2-1	TRBD2	CAISEYGLAGEFHEQFF	TGTGCCATCAGTGAGTACGGACTAGCGGGGGAGTTCCATGAGCAGTTCTTC
TRBV7-2	NA	TRBJ2-1	NA	CASSLGGGIPSYNEQFF	TGTGCCAGCAGCTTAGGGGGCGGAATTCCCTCCTACAATGAGCAGTTCTTC
TRBV2	many	TRBJ2-5	NA	CASRGTLGQETQYF	TGTGCCAGCAGAGGGACTCTGGGGCAAGAGACCCAGTACTTC
TRBV7-8	NA	TRBJ2-1	NA	CASSLGSYEQFF	TGTGCCAGCAGCTTAGGCAGCTACGAGCAGTTCTTC
TRBV4-1	few	TRBJ1-5	TRBD1	CASSQVLARGSNQPQHF	TGCGCCAGCAGCCAAGTTTTGGCCAGGGGGAGCAATCAGCCCCAGCATTTT
TRBV6-1	few	TRBJ1-3	NA	CASSDRRDPSGNTIYF	TGTGCCAGCAGTGACCGGCGGGACCCCTCTGGAAACACCATATATTTT
TRBV7-2	NA	TRBJ2-7	NA	CASTLFWGNSYEQYF	TGTGCCAGCACCCTCTTTTGGGGGAACTCCTACGAGCAGTACTTC
TRBV20-1	many	TRBJ2-3	TRBD2	CSGTSGRGPSTDTQYF	TGCAGTGGCACTAGCGGGAGGGGACCTAGCACAGATACGCAGTATTTT